Described below is a single T cell receptor beta chain sequence and its context. It was by 5' RACE with UMI labels that the TRB cDNA libraries were prepared. TCRdb re-called the 5' RACE reads and catalogs CDR3 proteins one per entry, DNA excluded. Its listing shows 46,000 or so distinct CDR3 sequences. The CDR3 has 15 amino acids. CDR1 and CDR2 from the germline V gene are LNHNV and YYDKDF (reference sequence). These data are taken from a study of CXCR3-negative and CXCR3-positive naive CD8 T cells. This clonotype originated in a human donor in good health. Some clones in this sample may be carry-over from other donors' samples. This chain links TRBV15 with TRBJ1-5; TCRdb's D call, TRBD1, is unchecked because there is no DNA. The source material was naive CXCR3- CD8+ T cells from blood. Subset in this sample: CD45RO-CCR7+CD27+CD95- naive CD8+ T cells lacking CXCR3 (TNR3-). The CDR3: CATSSYSGAAEPQHF.